This TCR beta chain was profiled in a study of blood T cells in healthy people across ages. The study's findings and limits: Naive and antigen-experienced cells could not be conclusively compared, given unsorted PBMCs.

A second 7 to 11 cycle PCR used barcoded and J-beta primers. One entry per CDR3 protein results from TCRdb running MiXCR on the 5' RACE reads. The sample lists hundreds of thousands of distinct CDR3 sequences; approximately 40% were seen once. This CDR3 is built from 11 residues. The germline gives CDR1 DFQATT, CDR2 SNEGSKA (reference sequence). Trimming removed 8 bases at V and 2 bases at J, with 9 bases between. This clonotype was detected a few times. Its specificity is not known. The chain uses TRBV20-1 and TRBJ2-5, with D possibly TRBD1 on 6 matching bases. Sequenced material: blood. This sequence was found in a man aged 80 or over in good health. The CDR3 bases are TGCAGTACTACAGGGCAAGAGACCCAGTACTTC. This translates into CSTTGQETQYF.